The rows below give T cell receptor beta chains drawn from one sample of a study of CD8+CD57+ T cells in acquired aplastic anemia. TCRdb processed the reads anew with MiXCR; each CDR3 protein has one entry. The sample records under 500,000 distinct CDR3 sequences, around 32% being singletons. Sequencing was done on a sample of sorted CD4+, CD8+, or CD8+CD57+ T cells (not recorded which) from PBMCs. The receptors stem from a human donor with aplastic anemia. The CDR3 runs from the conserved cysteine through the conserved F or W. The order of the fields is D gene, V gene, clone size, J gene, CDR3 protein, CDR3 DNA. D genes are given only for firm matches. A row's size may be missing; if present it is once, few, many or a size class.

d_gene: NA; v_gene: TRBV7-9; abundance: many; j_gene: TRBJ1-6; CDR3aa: CASSDTDARHSPLHF; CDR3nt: TGTGCCAGCAGCGACACCGATGCCAGACATTCACCCCTCCACTTT
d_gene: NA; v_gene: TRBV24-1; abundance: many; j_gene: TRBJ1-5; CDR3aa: CATSDSGAFQPQHF; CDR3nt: TGTGCCACCAGTGATTCCGGGGCTTTTCAGCCCCAGCATTTT
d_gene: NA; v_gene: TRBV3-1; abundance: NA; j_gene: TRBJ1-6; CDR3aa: CASNQDDYNPPLHF; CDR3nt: TGTGCCAGCAACCAAGACGACTATAATCCACCCCTCCACTTT
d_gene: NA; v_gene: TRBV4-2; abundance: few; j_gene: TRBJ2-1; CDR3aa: CASSQGDEQFF; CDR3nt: TGTGCCAGCAGCCAAGGAGATGAGCAGTTCTTC
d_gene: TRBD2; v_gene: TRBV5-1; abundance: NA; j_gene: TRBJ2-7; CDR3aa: CASSHGTSEPYAQYF; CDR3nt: TGCGCCAGCAGCCACGGGACTAGCGAACCCTACGCGCAGTACTTC
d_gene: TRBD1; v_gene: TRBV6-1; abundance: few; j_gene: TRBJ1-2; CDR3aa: CASRPTGRANYGYTF; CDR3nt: TGTGCCAGCAGACCGACAGGGAGAGCTAACTATGGCTACACCTTC
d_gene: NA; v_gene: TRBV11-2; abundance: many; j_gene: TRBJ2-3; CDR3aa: CASSLQDTQYF; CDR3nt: TGTGCCAGCAGCTTACAAGATACGCAGTATTTT
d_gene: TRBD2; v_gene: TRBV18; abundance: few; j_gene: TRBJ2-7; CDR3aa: CASSPPDGREYF; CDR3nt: TGTGCCAGCTCACCACCGGACGGGAGGGAGTACTTC
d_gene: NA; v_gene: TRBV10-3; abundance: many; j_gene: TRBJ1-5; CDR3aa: CAISETDDSNQPQHF; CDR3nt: TGTGCCATCAGTGAGACAGATGATAGCAATCAGCCCCAGCATTTT
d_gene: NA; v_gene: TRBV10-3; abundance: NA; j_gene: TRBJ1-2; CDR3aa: CAISGAGRYTF; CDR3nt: TGTGCCATCAGTGGGGCGGGGCGCTACACCTTC
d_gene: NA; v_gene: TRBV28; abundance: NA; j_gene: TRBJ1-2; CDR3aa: CASSSLDSGHGYTF; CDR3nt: TGTGCCAGCAGTTCCCTGGACAGCGGCCATGGCTACACCTTC
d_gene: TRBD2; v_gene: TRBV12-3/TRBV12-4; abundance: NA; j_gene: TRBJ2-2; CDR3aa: CASRASGRAAGELFF; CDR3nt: TGTGCCAGCAGGGCCAGCGGGAGGGCTGCCGGGGAGCTGTTTTTT
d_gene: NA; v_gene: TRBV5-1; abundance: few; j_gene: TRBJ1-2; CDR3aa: CASSPVMGGRWANYGYTF; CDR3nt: TGCGCCAGCAGCCCCGTGATGGGCGGGAGGTGGGCTAACTATGGCTACACCTTC
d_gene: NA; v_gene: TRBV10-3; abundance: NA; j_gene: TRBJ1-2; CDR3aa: CAIRKDNYGYTF; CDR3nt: TGTGCCATCAGAAAGGACAACTATGGCTACACCTTC
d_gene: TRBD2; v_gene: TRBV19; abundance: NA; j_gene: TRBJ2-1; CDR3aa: CASSPDIGIGLAVYNEQFF; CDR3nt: TGTGCCAGTAGTCCGGACATAGGGATAGGCCTAGCGGTTTACAATGAGCAGTTCTTC
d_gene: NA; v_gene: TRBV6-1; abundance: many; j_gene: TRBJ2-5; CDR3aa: CASQRPSNQETQYF; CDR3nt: TGTGCCAGTCAACGGCCGAGTAACCAAGAGACCCAGTACTTC
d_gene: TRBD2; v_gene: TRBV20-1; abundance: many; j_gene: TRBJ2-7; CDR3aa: CSARRAGELTGEQYF; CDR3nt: TGCAGTGCTAGACGAGCGGGAGAGCTTACTGGGGAGCAGTACTTC
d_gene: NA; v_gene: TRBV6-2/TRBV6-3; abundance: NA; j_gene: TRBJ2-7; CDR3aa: CASGYVRTTSYYEQYF; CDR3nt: TGTGCCAGCGGTTACGTTCGGACGACCTCCTACTACGAGCAGTACTTC
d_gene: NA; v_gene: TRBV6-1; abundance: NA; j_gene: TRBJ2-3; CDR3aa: CASSGTLAGTDTQYF; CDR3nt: TGTGCCAGCAGTGGAACCCTCGCTGGCACAGATACGCAGTATTTT
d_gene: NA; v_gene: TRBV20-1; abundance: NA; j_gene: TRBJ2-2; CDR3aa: CSARDRRDSNTGELFF; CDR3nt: TGCAGTGCTAGAGACCGTCGGGACTCAAACACCGGGGAGCTGTTTTTT
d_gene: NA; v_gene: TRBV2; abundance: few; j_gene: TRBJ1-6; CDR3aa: CASSETGPNSPLHF; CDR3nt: TGTGCCAGCAGTGAAACAGGGCCGAATTCACCCCTCCACTTT
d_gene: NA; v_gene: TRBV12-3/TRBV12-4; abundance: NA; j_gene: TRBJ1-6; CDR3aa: CASSFGILVGINPPLHF; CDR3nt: TGTGCCAGCAGTTTTGGGATCTTGGTAGGGATCAATCCACCCCTCCACTTT
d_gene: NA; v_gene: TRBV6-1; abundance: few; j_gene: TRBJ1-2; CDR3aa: CPSSTGRTNYGYTF; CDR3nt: TGTCCCAGCTCAACGGGACGGACGAACTATGGCTACACCTTC
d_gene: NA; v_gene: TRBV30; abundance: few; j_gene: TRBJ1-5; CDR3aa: CAWSTNWDQPQHF; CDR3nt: TGTGCCTGGAGTACGAATTGGGATCAGCCCCAGCATTTT
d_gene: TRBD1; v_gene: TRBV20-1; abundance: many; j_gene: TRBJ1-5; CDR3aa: CSAGTGGTGQPQHF; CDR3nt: TGCAGTGCTGGAACAGGGGGCACGGGCCAGCCCCAGCATTTT
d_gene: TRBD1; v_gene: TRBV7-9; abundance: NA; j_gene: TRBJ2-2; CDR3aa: CASSPDRDTGELFF; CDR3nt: TGTGCCAGCAGCCCCGACAGGGACACCGGGGAGCTGTTTTTT
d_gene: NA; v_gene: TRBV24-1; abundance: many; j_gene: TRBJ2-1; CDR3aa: CATKRSFAFIEFF; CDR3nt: TGTGCCACCAAGAGGTCGTTCGCTTTTATCGAGTTCTTC
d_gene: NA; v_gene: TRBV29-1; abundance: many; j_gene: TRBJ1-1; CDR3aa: CSVVGNGNEAFF; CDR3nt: TGCAGCGTTGTAGGGAATGGGAATGAAGCTTTCTTT
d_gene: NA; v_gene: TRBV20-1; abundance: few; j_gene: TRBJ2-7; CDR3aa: CSARDYRNPYEQYF; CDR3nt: TGCAGTGCTAGAGATTACCGGAACCCCTACGAGCAGTACTTC
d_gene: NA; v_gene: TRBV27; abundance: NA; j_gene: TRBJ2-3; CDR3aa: CASSPPTGRTTDTQYF; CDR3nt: TGTGCCAGCAGTCCCCCGACAGGGAGGACCACAGATACGCAGTATTTT
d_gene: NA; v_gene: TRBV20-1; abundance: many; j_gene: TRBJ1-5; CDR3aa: CSARGRVSNQPQHF; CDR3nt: TGCAGTGCTAGAGGACGGGTAAGCAATCAGCCCCAGCATTTT
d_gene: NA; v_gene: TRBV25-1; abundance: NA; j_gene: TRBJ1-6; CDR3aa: CASSDPGVNSPLHF; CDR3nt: TGTGCCAGCAGTGACCCCGGGGTAAATTCACCCCTCCACTTT
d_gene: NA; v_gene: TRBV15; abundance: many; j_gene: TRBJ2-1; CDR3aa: CATSRDRGDEQFF; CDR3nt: TGTGCCACCAGCAGAGACAGGGGGGATGAGCAGTTCTTC
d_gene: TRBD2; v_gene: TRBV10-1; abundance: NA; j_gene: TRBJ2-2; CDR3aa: CASSERLAGGLNTGELFF; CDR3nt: TGTGCCAGCAGTGAGAGACTAGCGGGGGGCCTGAACACCGGGGAGCTGTTTTTT
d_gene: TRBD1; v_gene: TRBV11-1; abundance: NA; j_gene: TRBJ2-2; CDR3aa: CASSFTSGTGAGELFF; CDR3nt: TGTGCCAGCAGCTTCACCTCGGGGACAGGGGCCGGGGAGCTGTTTTTT
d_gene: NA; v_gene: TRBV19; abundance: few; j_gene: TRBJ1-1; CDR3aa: CASTQRGRSTEAFF; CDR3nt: TGTGCCAGTACCCAACGGGGTCGGAGCACTGAAGCTTTCTTT
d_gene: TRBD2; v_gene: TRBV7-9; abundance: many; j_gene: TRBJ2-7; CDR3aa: CASSRGGEQYF; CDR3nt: TGTGCCAGCAGTCGGGGGGGCGAGCAGTACTTC
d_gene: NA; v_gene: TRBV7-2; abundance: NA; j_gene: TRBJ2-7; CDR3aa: CASSRGSGSSYEQYF; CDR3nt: TGTGCCAGCAGCCGAGGATCGGGGAGCTCCTACGAGCAGTACTTC
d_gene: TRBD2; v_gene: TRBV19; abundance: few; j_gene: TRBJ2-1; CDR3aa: CASSTGLAGAYEQFF; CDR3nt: TGTGCCAGTAGTACCGGACTAGCGGGAGCCTATGAGCAGTTCTTC
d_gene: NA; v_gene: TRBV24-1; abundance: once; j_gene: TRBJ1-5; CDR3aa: CATSAPRQSRNQPQHF; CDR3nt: TGTGCCACCAGTGCCCCGCGACAGTCCCGGAATCAGCCCCAGCATTTT
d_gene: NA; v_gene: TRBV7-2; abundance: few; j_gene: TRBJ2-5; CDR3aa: CASSLNAIETQYF; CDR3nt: TGTGCCAGCAGCTTAAACGCGATAGAGACCCAGTACTTC
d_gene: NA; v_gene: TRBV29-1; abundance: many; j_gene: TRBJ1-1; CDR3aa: CSVGMDRNTEAFF; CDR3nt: TGCAGCGTAGGAATGGACAGGAACACTGAAGCTTTCTTT
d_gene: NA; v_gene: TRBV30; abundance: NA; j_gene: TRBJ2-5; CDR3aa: CACLRETQYF; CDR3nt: TGTGCCTGTTTAAGAGAGACCCAGTACTTC
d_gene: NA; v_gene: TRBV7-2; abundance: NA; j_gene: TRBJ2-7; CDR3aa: CASSLLGDATSEQYF; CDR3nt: TGTGCCAGCAGCTTACTTGGGGACGCAACGAGCGAGCAGTACTTC
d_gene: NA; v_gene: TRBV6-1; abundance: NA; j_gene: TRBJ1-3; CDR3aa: CASSAPVIGNTIYF; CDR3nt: TGTGCCAGCAGTGCACCAGTGATTGGAAACACCATATATTTT
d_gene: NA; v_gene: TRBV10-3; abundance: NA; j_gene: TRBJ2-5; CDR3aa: CASRIGHQETQYF; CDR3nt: TGTGCCAGCAGGATCGGGCACCAAGAGACCCAGTACTTC
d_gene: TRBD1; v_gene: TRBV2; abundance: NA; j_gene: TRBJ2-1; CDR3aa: CASRTGDNEQFF; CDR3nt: TGTGCCAGCAGGACAGGGGACAATGAGCAGTTCTTC
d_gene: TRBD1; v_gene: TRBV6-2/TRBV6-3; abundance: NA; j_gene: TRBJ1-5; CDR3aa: CASETKDRAYQPQHF; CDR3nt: TGTGCCAGCGAGACGAAAGACAGGGCGTACCAGCCCCAGCATTTT
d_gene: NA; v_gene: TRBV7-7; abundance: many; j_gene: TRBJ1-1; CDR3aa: CASSYARNTEAFF; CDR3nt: TGTGCTAGCAGCTACGCTAGGAACACTGAAGCTTTCTTT
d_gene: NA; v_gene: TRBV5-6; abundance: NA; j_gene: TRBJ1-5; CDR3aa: CASSLLGGGNQPQHF; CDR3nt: TGTGCCAGCAGCTTGCTTGGGGGCGGCAATCAGCCCCAGCATTTT
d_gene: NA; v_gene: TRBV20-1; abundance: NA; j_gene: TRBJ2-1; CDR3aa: CSARNSRDSGGNEQFF; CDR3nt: TGCAGTGCTAGAAACAGCAGGGACAGCGGGGGTAATGAGCAGTTCTTC
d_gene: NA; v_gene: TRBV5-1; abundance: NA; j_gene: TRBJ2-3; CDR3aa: CASRPRGQGDTQYF; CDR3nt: TGCGCCAGCCGACCTAGGGGCCAGGGAGATACGCAGTATTTT
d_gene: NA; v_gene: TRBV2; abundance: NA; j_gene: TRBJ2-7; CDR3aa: CASSVKSSYNEQYF; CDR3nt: TGTGCCAGCAGTGTAAAGAGCTCCTACAATGAGCAGTACTTC
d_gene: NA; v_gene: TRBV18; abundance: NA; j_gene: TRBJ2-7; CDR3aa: CASSPKTVTYEQYF; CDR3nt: TGTGCCAGCTCACCGAAGACGGTGACCTACGAGCAGTACTTC
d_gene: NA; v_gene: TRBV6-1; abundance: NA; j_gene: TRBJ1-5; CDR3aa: CASSPGGISQPQHF; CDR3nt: TGTGCCAGCAGCCCCGGGGGAATTTCTCAGCCCCAGCATTTT